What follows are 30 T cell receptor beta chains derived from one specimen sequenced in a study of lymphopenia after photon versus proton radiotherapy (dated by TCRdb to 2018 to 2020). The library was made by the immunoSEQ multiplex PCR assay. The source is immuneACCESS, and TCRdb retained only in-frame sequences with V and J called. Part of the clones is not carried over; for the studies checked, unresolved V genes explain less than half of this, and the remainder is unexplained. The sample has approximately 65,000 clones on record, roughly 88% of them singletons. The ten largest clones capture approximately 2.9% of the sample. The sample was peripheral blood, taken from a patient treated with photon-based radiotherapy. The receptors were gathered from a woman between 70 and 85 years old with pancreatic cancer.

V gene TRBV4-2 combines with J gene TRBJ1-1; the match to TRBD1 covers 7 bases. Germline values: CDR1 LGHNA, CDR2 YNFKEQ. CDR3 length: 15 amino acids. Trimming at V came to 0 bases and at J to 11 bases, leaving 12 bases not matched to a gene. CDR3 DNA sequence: TGTGCCAGCAGCCAAGACGAAACAGGGGCCCTCAAGGCTTTCTTT. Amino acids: CASSQDETGALKAFF.

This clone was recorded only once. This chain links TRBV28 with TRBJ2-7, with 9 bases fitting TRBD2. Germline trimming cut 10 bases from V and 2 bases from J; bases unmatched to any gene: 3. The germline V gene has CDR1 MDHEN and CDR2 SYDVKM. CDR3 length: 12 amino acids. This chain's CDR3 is CATAGGTYEQYF. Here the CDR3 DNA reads TGTGCCACAGCGGGAGGCACCTACGAGCAGTACTTC.

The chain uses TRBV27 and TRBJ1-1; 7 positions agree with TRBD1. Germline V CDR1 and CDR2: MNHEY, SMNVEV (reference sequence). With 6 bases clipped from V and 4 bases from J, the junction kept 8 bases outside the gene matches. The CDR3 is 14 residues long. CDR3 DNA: TGTGCCAGCAGGTTCCAGGGACAGAGCACTGAAGCTTTCTTT. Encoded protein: CASRFQGQSTEAFF.

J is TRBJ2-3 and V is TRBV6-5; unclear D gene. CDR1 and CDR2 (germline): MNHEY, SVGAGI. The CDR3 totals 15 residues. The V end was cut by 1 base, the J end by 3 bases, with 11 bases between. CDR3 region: CASSYLGRQTDTQYF. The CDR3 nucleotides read TGTGCCAGCAGTTACTTAGGACGGCAAACAGATACGCAGTATTTT.

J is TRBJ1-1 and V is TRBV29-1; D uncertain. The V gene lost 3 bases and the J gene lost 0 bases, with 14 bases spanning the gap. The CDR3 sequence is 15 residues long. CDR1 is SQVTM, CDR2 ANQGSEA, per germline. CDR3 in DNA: TGCAGCGTTGATGTCCCCAGTAACATGAACACTGAAGCTTTCTTT. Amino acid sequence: CSVDVPSNMNTEAFF.

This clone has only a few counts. The CDR3 nucleotides read TGTGCCAGCTCTACACGAACAGGGGGAGGCGAGCAGTACTTC. It codes for CASSTRTGGGEQYF. The rearrangement links TRBV18 to TRBJ2-7; 8 bases line up with TRBD1. This CDR3 region has 14 residues. Germline CDR1 KGHSH, CDR2 LQKENI. Trimming removed 6 bases from V and 6 bases from J; junction bases left unmatched: 10.

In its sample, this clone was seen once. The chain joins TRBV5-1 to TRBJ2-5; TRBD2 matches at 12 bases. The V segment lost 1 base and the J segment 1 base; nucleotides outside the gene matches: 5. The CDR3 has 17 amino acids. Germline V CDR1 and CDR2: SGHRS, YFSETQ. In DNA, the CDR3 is TGCGCCAGCAGCTTGCTCCTAGCGGGAGGGTTCCAAGAGACCCAGTACTTC. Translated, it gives CASSLLLAGGFQETQYF. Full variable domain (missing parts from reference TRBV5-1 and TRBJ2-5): KAGVTQTPRYLIKTRGQQVTLSCSPISGHRSVSWYQQTPGQGLQFLFEYFSETQRNKGNFPGRFSGRQFSNSRSEMNVSTLELGDSALYLCASSLLLAGGFQETQYFGPGTRLLVL.

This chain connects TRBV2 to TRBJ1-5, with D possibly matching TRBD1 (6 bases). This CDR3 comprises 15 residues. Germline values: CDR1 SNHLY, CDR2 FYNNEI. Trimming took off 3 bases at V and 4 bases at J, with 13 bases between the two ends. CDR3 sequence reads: CASSEDRTANQPQHF. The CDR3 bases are TGTGCCAGCAGTGAGGATCGGACAGCTAATCAGCCCCAGCATTTT.

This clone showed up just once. The CDR3 nucleotides are TGTGCCAGCAGCTTTGGGTACATGAACACTGAAGCTTTCTTT. This translates into CASSFGYMNTEAFF. The chain combines TRBV7-2 with TRBJ1-1; D unclear. Germline-derived CDR1 and CDR2 are SGHTA and FQGNSA. The length of the CDR3 is 14 residues. V lost 3 bases and J 0 bases, leaving 8 bases between the germline ends.

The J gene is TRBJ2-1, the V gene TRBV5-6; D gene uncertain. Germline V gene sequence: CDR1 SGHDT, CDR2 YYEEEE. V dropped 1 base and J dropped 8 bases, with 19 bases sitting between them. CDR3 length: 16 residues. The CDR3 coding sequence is TGTGCCAGCAGCTTGCGGACGCCGCGGTTTAGTGATGAGCAGTTCTTC. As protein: CASSLRTPRFSDEQFF.

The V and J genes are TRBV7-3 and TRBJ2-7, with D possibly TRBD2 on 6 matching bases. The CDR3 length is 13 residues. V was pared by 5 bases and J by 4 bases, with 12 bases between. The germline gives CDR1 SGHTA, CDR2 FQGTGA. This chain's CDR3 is CASSLRRGYEQYF. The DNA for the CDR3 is TGTGCCAGCAGCCTCCGGAGGGGATACGAGCAGTACTTC.

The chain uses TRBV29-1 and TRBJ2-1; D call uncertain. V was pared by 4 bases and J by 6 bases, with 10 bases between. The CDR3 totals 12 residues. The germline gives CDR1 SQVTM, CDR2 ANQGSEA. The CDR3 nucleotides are TGCAGCGTTGTCCCGAATACCAATGAGCAGTTCTTC. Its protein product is CSVVPNTNEQFF.

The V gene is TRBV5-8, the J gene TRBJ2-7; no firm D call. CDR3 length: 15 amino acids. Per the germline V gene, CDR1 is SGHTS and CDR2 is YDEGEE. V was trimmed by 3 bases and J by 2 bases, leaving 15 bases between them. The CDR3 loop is CASSSRPDPTYEQYF. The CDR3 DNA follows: TGTGCCAGCAGCTCCCGCCCGGATCCTACCTACGAGCAGTACTTC.

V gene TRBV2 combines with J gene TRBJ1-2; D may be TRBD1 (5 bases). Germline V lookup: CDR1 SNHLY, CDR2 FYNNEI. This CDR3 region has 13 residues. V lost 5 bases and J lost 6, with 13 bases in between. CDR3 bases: TGTGCCAGCAGTCTTCCGGGGGACGATGGCTACACCTTC. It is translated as CASSLPGDDGYTF.

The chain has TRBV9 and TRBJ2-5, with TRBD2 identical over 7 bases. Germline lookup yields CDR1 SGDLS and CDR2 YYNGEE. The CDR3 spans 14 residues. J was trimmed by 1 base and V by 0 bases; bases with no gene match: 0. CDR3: CASSVGGGQETQYF. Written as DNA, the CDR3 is TGTGCCAGCAGCGTAGGGGGGGGCCAAGAGACCCAGTACTTC.

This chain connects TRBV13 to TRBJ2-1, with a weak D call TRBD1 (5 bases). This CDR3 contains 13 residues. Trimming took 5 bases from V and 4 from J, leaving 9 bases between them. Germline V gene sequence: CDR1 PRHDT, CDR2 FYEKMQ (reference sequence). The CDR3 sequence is CASSSRVYNEQFF. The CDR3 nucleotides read TGTGCCAGCAGCAGCAGGGTTTACAATGAGCAGTTCTTC. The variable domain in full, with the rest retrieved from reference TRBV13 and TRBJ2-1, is AAGVIQSPRHLIKEKRETATLKCYPIPRHDTVYWYQQGPGQDPQFLISFYEKMQSDKGSIPDRFSAQQFSDYHSELNMSSLELGDSALYFCASSSRVYNEQFFGPGTRLTVL.

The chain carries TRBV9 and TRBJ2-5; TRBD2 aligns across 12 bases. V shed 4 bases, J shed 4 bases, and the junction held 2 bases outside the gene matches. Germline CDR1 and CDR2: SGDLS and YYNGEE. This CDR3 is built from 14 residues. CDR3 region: CASSSTSGRETQYF. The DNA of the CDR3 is TGTGCCAGCAGCTCGACTAGCGGGAGAGAGACCCAGTACTTC.

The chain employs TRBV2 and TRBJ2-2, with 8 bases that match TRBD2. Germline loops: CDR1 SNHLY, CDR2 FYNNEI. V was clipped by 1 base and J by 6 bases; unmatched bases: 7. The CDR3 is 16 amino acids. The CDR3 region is CASSEVGAGDSGELFF. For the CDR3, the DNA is TGTGCCAGCAGTGAAGTGGGAGCGGGAGATTCCGGGGAGCTGTTTTTT.

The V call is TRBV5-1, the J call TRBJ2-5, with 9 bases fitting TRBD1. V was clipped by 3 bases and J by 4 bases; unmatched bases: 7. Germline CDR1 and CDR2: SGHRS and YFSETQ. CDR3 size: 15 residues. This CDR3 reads CASSSDGTGPETQYF. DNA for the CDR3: TGCGCCAGCAGCTCTGATGGGACAGGGCCAGAGACCCAGTACTTC.

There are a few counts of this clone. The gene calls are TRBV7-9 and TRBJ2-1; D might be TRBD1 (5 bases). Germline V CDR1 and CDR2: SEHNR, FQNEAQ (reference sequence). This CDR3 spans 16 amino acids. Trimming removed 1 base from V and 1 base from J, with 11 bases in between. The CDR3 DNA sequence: TGTGCCAGCAGCTTAGACCAGGGCAAATCCTACAATGAGCAGTTCTTC. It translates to CASSLDQGKSYNEQFF.

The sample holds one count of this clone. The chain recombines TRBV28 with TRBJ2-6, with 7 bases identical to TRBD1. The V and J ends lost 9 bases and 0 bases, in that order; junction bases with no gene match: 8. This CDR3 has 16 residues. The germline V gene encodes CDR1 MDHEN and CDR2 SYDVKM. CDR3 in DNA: TGTGCCAGTGATACAGGGGTCGGCTCTGGGGCCAACGTCCTGACTTTC. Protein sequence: CASDTGVGSGANVLTF.

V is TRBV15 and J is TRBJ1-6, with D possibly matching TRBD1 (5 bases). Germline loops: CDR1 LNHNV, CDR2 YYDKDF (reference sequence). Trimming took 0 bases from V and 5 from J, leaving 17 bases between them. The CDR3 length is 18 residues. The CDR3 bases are TGTGCCACCAGCAGAGATAGTGCCGTCAGGGAAAATAATTCACCCCTCCACTTT. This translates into CATSRDSAVRENNSPLHF.

CDR3 bases: TGTGCCAGCAGCCAAGACCCCGTGGGCAGGGGATCTACTGAAGCTTTCTTT. This sequence encodes CASSQDPVGRGSTEAFF. The V and J genes are TRBV4-2 and TRBJ1-1; a weak D match, TRBD1 (6 bases). CDR3 length: 17 residues. Trimming stripped 0 bases from V and 5 bases from J, with 19 bases between. Germline CDR1 reads LGHNA; CDR2 reads YNFKEQ.

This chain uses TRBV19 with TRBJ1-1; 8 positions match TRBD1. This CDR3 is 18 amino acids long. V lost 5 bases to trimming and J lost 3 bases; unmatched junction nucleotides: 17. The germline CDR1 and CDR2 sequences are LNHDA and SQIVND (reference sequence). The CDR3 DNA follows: TGTGCCAGTAGTCCCGGGGACAGGTCCAGGCGGCCTGACACTGAAGCTTTCTTT. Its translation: CASSPGDRSRRPDTEAFF.

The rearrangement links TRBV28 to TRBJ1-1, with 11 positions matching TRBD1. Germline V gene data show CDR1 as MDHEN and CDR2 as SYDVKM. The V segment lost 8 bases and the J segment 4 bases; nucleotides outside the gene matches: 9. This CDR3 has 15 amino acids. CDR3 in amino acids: CASGSPGTGGTEAFF. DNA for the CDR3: TGTGCCAGCGGGTCCCCCGGGACAGGGGGCACTGAAGCTTTCTTT. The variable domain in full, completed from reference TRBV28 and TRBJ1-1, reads DVKVTQSSRYLVKRTGEKVFLECVQDMDHENMFWYRQDPGLGLRLIYFSYDVKMKEKGDIPEGYSVSREKKERFSLILESASTNQTSMYLCASGSPGTGGTEAFFGQGTRLTVV.

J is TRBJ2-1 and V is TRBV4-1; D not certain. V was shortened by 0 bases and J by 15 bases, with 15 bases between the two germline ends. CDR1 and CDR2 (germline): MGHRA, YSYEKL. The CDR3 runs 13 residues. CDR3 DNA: TGCGCCAGCAGCCAAGATTCGCGACCACCCGCGTTCTTC. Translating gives CASSQDSRPPAFF.

CDR3 coding DNA: TGTGCCAGCAGTTCACGAAGAGCAACTAATGAAAAACTGTTTTTT. Protein: CASSSRRATNEKLFF. The rearrangement joins TRBV27 to TRBJ1-4; no firm D call. CDR1 and CDR2 from the germline V gene are MNHEY and SMNVEV (reference sequence). Trimming pared 4 bases from V and 0 bases from J, leaving 9 bases between. This CDR3 spans 15 amino acids. Full variable domain (remainder filled in from reference TRBV27 and TRBJ1-4): EAQVTQNPRYLITVTGKKLTVTCSQNMNHEYMSWYRQDPGLGLRQIYYSMNVEVTDKGDVPEGYKVSRKEKRNFPLILESPSPNQTSLYFCASSSRRATNEKLFFGSGTQLSVL.

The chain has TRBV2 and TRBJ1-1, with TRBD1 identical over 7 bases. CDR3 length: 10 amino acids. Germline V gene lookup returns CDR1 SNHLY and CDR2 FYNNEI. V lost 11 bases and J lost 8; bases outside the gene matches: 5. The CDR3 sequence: CAQGGREAFF. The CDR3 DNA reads TGTGCCCAAGGGGGCAGGGAAGCTTTCTTT.

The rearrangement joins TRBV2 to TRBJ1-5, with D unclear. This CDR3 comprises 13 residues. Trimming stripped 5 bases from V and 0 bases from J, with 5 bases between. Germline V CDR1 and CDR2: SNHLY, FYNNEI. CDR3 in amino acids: CASSRDSNQPQHF. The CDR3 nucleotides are TGTGCCAGCAGTAGGGATAGCAATCAGCCCCAGCATTTT.

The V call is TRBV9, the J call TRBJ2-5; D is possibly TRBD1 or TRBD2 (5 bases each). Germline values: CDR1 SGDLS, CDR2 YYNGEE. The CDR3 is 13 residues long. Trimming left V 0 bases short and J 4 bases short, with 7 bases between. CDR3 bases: TGTGCCAGCAGCGTAGTTGGGGGAGAGACCCAGTACTTC. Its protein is CASSVVGGETQYF.